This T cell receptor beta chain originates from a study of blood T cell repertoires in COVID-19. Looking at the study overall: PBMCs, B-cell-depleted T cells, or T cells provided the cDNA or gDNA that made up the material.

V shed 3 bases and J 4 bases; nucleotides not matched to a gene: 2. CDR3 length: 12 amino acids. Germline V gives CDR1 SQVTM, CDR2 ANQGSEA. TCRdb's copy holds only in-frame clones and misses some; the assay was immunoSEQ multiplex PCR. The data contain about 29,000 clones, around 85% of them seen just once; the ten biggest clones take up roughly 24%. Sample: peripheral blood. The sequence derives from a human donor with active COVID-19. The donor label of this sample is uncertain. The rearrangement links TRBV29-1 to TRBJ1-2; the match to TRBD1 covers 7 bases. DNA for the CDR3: TGCAGCGTTGACACAGGGGCCTATGGCTACACCTTC. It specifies CSVDTGAYGYTF.